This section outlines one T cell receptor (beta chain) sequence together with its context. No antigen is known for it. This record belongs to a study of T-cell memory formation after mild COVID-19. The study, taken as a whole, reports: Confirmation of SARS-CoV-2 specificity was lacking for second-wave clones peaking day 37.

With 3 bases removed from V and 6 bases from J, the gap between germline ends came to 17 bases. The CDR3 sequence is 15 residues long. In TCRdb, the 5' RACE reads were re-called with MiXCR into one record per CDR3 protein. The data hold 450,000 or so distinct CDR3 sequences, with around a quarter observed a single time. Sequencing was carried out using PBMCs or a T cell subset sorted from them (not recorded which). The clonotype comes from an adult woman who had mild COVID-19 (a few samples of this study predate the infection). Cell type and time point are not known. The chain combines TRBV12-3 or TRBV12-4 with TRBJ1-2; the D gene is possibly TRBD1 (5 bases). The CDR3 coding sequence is TGTGCCAGCAGTTTTACGACGGCTGGGGCTCATGGCTACACCTTC. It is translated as CASSFTTAGAHGYTF.